Listed here are 5 T cell receptor beta chains from one sample, sequenced in a study of blood T cell repertoires in COVID-19 (dated by TCRdb to about 2020). The library was prepared using the immunoSEQ multiplex PCR assay. TCRdb took this table from immuneACCESS and kept in-frame rearrangements with V and J called. Such tables lack part of the clones; where checked against another copy, unresolved V genes explain under half of the gap, and the rest is unexplained. This sample has 200,000 to 300,000 clones in its table, and over 75% of those were observed once. Together, the top ten hold 8.6% of the sample. The sequencing input was peripheral blood. Source of these receptors: a human donor in a cohort sampled during active COVID-19.

The chain links TRBV27 to TRBJ2-5; 11 bases are a match to TRBD2. Germline V gene data show CDR1 as MNHEY and CDR2 as SMNVEV (reference sequence). V lost 4 bases to trimming and J lost 2 bases; unmatched junction nucleotides: 6. The CDR3 spans 16 residues. The CDR3 reads CASSWGTSGTQETQYF. DNA of the CDR3: TGTGCCAGCAGTTGGGGGACTAGCGGAACGCAAGAGACCCAGTACTTC.

CDR3 loop: CTSSQVPERTVYEQYF. The CDR3 DNA sequence: TGCACCAGCAGCCAAGTACCGGAGCGGACGGTCTACGAGCAGTACTTC. This rearrangement joins TRBV1 to TRBJ2-7; the table names TRBD2, a call not compared with the DNA. TRBV1 is marked as a pseudogene. The CDR3 runs 16 residues.

The chain employs TRBV6-6 and TRBJ1-1; 7 positions match TRBD1. Germline V CDR1 and CDR2: MNHNY, SVGAGI (reference sequence). The CDR3 sequence is 12 residues long. V shed 5 bases, J shed 6 bases, and the junction held 3 bases outside the gene matches. Written as DNA, the CDR3 is TGTGCCAGCAGTCCCCAGGGGGCTGAAGCTTTCTTT. Amino acids: CASSPQGAEAFF.

The V and J genes are TRBV6-2 or TRBV6-3 and TRBJ2-5, with 10 bases fitting TRBD2. Germline V CDR1 and CDR2: MNHEY, SVGEGT. This CDR3 is 16 amino acids long. With 2 bases clipped from V and 2 bases from J, the junction kept 5 bases outside the gene matches. The CDR3 spells CASSYPTSGLQETQYF. CDR3 in DNA: TGTGCCAGCAGTTACCCGACTAGCGGGTTACAAGAGACCCAGTACTTC.

The CDR3 nucleotides read TGTGCCAGCATTGACAGGGGGCATCGGCAAGGCTATGGCTACACCTTC. As protein: CASIDRGHRQGYGYTF. The chain joins TRBV6-1 to TRBJ1-2; 10 bases are a match to TRBD1. V shed 7 bases, J shed 4 bases, and the junction held 12 bases outside the gene matches. This CDR3 contains 16 residues. CDR1 and CDR2 (germline): MNHNS, SASEGT.